This TCR beta chain was profiled in a study of identical twins. Study findings and constraints: Compared with models, monozygotic twins showed more out-of-frame TCR alpha sharing. Out-of-frame beta chain sequences displayed weaker excess sharing between twins. Some out-of-frame alpha sequences were shared by twins, and these showed excess low generation probability.

TCRdb analysed the 5' RACE reads with MiXCR anew, one entry per CDR3 protein. The table shows around 250,000 distinct CDR3 sequences, with approximately 7% occurring only once. This clonotype was observed at least ten times. Its antigen remains unidentified. Trimming removed 5 bases at V and 0 bases at J, with 11 bases between. The CDR3 has 15 residues. In addition, the sample was reused for a study of yellow fever vaccine responses in identical twins.

The source of this sequence is a woman younger than 30 in good health. Sequences were obtained from memory (CD45RO+) T cells sorted from blood. The chain combines TRBV12-3 or TRBV12-4 with TRBJ1-3, with D perhaps TRBD1 (5 bases). CDR3 nucleotide sequence: TGTGCCAGCAGTGCGGCGACAGTCTCTGGAAACACCATATATTTT. Translation: CASSAATVSGNTIYF.